This T cell receptor (beta chain) was recorded in a study of vaccination effects on CD4 cells after COVID-19. Antigen-specific CD4+ T cells expanded by the ViraFEST assay with viral peptide pools were then sequenced. The culture ran for roughly 10 days before CD4+ T cells were isolated. This person's SARS-CoV-2 infection, confirmed by PCR, occurred between March and December 2020. As concerns this clone: What it binds is not known.

The germline gives CDR1 SNHLY, CDR2 FYNNEI. With 0 bases removed from V and 2 bases from J, the gap between germline ends came to 11 bases. The CDR3 covers 15 residues. Libraries were prepared by immunoSEQ multiplex PCR; TCRdb keeps only in-frame clonotypes and omits some of them. The sample holds around 75,000 clones; 65% to 75% are singletons and the top ten take about 5%. This TCR came from a human donor who had a prior SARS-CoV-2 infection. The source was CD4+ T cells from PBMCs cultured with HIV peptides, collected before COVID-19 vaccination. Noted subset: HIV-1 Nef peptide pool negative control/reference culture. The chain recombines TRBV2 with TRBJ2-7; tentatively, D is TRBD1 (5 bases). The CDR3 is CASSEAGQGAYEQYF. As DNA, the CDR3 is TGTGCCAGCAGTGAAGCGGGGCAGGGTGCCTACGAGCAGTACTTC.